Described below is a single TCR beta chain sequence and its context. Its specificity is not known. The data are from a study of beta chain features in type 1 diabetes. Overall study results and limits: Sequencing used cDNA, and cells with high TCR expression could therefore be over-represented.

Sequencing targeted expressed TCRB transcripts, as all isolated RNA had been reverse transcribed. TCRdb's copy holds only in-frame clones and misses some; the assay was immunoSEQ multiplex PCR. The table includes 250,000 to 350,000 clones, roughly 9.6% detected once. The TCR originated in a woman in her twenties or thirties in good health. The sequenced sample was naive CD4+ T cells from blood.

CDR3 in amino acids: CASSYSRLGPYF. The CDR3 coding sequence is TGTGCCAGCAGTTACTCGAGGTTGGGGCCGTACTTC. The V gene is TRBV6-5, the J gene TRBJ2-7, with a possible D match to TRBD1 (5 bases). CDR1 is MNHEY and CDR2 is SVGAGI in the germline V gene. There are 12 residues in the CDR3. V was cut by 0 bases and J by 12 bases, with 12 bases left in between.